Shown below are 13 T cell receptor beta chains from a single sample sequenced in a study of cytomegalovirus exposure and HLA in healthy donors listed by TCRdb under 2017. Libraries came from the immunoSEQ multiplex PCR assay. For the multiplex PCR, a mixture combining 60 forward primers for TCR Vbeta segments and 13 reverse primers for TCR Jbeta segments was used. TCRdb took this table from immuneACCESS and kept in-frame rearrangements with V and J called. Such tables lack part of the clones; where checked against another copy, unresolved V genes explain under half of the gap, and the rest is unexplained. The sample data list about 150,000 clones, and roughly 73% of these were observed just once. 1.1% of the sample is in the top ten clones. Specimen: PBMCs. The receptors shown here come from a male donor in good health and CMV-seronegative.

This chain joins TRBV5-8 and TRBJ1-5; 8 bases match TRBD1. J was trimmed by 4 bases and V by 6 bases; bases with no gene match: 6. Per germline, CDR1 SGHTS and CDR2 YDEGEE. The CDR3 has 14 amino acids. The CDR3, as DNA: TGTGCCAGCACTGTATGGACAGGGAATCAGCCCCAGCATTTT. Residues: CASTVWTGNQPQHF.

The J gene is TRBJ2-1, the V gene TRBV11-2; 11 bases map to TRBD2. In germline, CDR1 is SGHAT, CDR2 FQNNGV. V lost 1 base and J lost 15; bases outside the gene matches: 17. The CDR3 is made up of 17 amino acids. The CDR3 sequence is CASSLVVPTSGAGVLFF. CDR3 in DNA: TGTGCCAGCAGCTTAGTGGTACCGACTAGCGGGGCGGGTGTCCTGTTCTTC.

J is TRBJ2-2 and V is TRBV7-8; 9 bases fit TRBD2. After removal of 5 bases from V and 3 bases from J, the junction contained 4 bases not matched to a gene. This CDR3 spans 15 amino acids. The germline V gene encodes CDR1 SGHVS and CDR2 FQNEAQ. The CDR3 DNA is TGTGCCAGCAGCCGAGCGGGGGGTTACACCGGGGAGCTGTTTTTT. The encoded protein is CASSRAGGYTGELFF. Filled out from reference TRBV7-8 and TRBJ2-2, the complete variable domain reads GAGVSQSPRYKVAKRGQDVALRCDPISGHVSLFWYQQALGQGPEFLTYFQNEAQLDKSGLPSDRFFAERPEGSVSTLKIQRTQQEDSAVYLCASSRAGGYTGELFFGEGSRLTVL.

With regard to this clone: The sample contains more than one DNA sequence encoding this CDR3. V is TRBV9 and J is TRBJ2-5; 10 bases match TRBD2. CDR3 size: 15 residues. Looked up from germline, CDR1 is SGDLS and CDR2 is YYNGEE. The V segment lost 0 bases and the J segment 4 bases; nucleotides outside the gene matches: 3. CDR3 in amino acids: CASSVGAGGPETQYF. CDR3 in DNA: TGTGCCAGCAGCGTAGGAGCGGGGGGGCCAGAGACCCAGTACTTC. The variable domain in full, with the rest retrieved from reference TRBV9 and TRBJ2-5, is DSGVTQTPKHLITATGQRVTLRCSPRSGDLSVYWYQQSLDQGLQFLIQYYNGEERAKGNILERFSAQQFPDLHSELNLSSLELGDSALYFCASSVGAGGPETQYFGPGTRLLVL.

J is TRBJ1-5 and V is TRBV4-3, with 8 nucleotides matching TRBD1. Germline CDR1 reads LGHNA; CDR2 reads YSLEER. The CDR3 extends over 15 amino acids. Trimming took 0 bases from V and 7 from J; bases not matched to a gene: 5. CDR3 coding DNA: TGCGCCAGCAGCCAAGAGGTCACAGGGGGGCAGCCCCAGCATTTT. This gives the protein CASSQEVTGGQPQHF.

In its sample, this clone was seen a few times. The chain has TRBV19 and TRBJ1-1; TRBD1 matches at 9 bases. CDR1 is LNHDA, CDR2 SQIVND, per germline (reference sequence). This CDR3 has 20 amino acids. Trimming cost V 3 bases and J 4 bases; bases outside gene matches: 21. The CDR3 region is CASSIQGIGGWTGAFTEAFF. CDR3 nucleotides: TGTGCCAGTAGTATCCAGGGCATCGGCGGGTGGACAGGGGCGTTCACTGAAGCTTTCTTT.

The rearrangement joins TRBV6-1 to TRBJ1-1, with TRBD1 as a possible D gene (5 bases). From germline, CDR1 is MNHNS and CDR2 SASEGT. The ends were cut back, 7 bases at V and 5 bases at J, with 14 bases in the middle. CDR3 size: 13 residues. The CDR3 spells CASILSGKTEAFF. CDR3 in DNA: TGTGCCAGCATTTTATCAGGGAAGACTGAAGCTTTCTTT.

The V gene is TRBV19, the J gene TRBJ1-2; weak D call: TRBD1 (5 bases). CDR3 length: 16 amino acids. Germline V gives CDR1 LNHDA, CDR2 SQIVND (reference sequence). V lost 3 bases to trimming and J lost 6 bases, with 20 bases between them. This chain's CDR3 is CASSIMAQARSNGYTF. The CDR3 DNA reads as TGTGCCAGTAGTATTATGGCACAGGCCCGCTCGAATGGCTACACCTTC.

The chain carries TRBV5-4 and TRBJ2-5, with D perhaps TRBD2 (6 bases). CDR1 is SGHNT and CDR2 is YYREEE in the germline V gene (reference sequence). The CDR3 consists of 15 residues. The germline V and J ends were trimmed by 1 base and 4 bases, with 14 bases remaining between them. The CDR3 spells CASSLPSASGETQYF. In DNA form, the CDR3 reads TGTGCCAGCAGCTTGCCTAGCGCGTCAGGAGAGACCCAGTACTTC. Based on the CDR3 plus reference TRBV5-4 and TRBJ2-5, the full variable domain is ETGVTQSPTHLIKTRGQQVTLRCSSQSGHNTVSWYQQALGQGPQFIFQYYREEENGRGNFPPRFSGLQFPNYSSELNVNALELDDSALYLCASSLPSASGETQYFGPGTRLLVL.

In this sample, this clone turned up a few times. This sequence joins TRBV7-3 and TRBJ1-1, with 10 bases identical to TRBD1. The CDR3 runs to 15 residues. Germline assignment: CDR1 SGHTA and CDR2 FQGTGA. Trimming took 1 base from V and 5 from J; bases not matched to a gene: 4. CDR3 sequence (DNA): TGTGCCAGCAGCTTAATAGGGACAGGGGATACTGAAGCTTTCTTT. It yields the protein CASSLIGTGDTEAFF. The full variable domain, in which reference TRBV7-3 and TRBJ1-1 provide the parts outside the CDR3, is GAGVSQTPSNKVTEKGKYVELRCDPISGHTALYWYRQSLGQGPEFLIYFQGTGAADDSGLPNDRFFAVRPEGSVSTLKIQRTERGDSAVYLCASSLIGTGDTEAFFGQGTRLTVV.

CDR3 amino acids: CASSWGTSGVLNEQFF. The CDR3 DNA sequence: TGCGCCAGCAGCTGGGGGACTAGCGGGGTCTTGAATGAGCAGTTCTTC. The chain combines TRBV5-1 with TRBJ2-1; 13 nucleotides agree with TRBD2. Germline V gene sequence: CDR1 SGHRS, CDR2 YFSETQ. Losses at the gene ends were 3 bases for V and 7 bases for J; bases not matched to a gene: 7. This CDR3 is 16 amino acids long.

The chain recombines TRBV9 with TRBJ2-1; 8 bases map to TRBD2. This CDR3 contains 15 residues. V shed 2 bases and J 6 bases; nucleotides not matched to a gene: 7. Germline V lookup: CDR1 SGDLS, CDR2 YYNGEE. CDR3 amino acids: CASSVRAGGPNEQFF. The CDR3 region has the DNA TGTGCCAGCAGCGTGAGGGCGGGGGGCCCCAATGAGCAGTTCTTC.

This clone is a singleton in its sample. The J gene is TRBJ1-6, the V gene TRBV7-3, with 7 bases aligning to TRBD1. Germline assignment: CDR1 SGHTA and CDR2 FQGTGA. This CDR3 region has 23 residues. Trimming cost V 1 base and J 0 bases; bases outside gene matches: 21. This chain's CDR3 is CASSLMGRGRESAKLSYNSPLHF. In nucleotides, the CDR3 is TGTGCCAGCAGCTTAATGGGTAGGGGGCGTGAATCTGCAAAACTCTCCTATAATTCACCCCTCCACTTT.